This TCR beta chain comes out of a study of shared clonotypes between healthy human individuals. Overall study results and limits: Generally, naive subsets came out with larger estimated richness than memory subsets.

Remarks on this clone: The antigen is unknown. Additional DNA sequences in this sample encode the identical CDR3.

This table comes from immunoSEQ multiplex PCR, and its TCRdb copy is limited to in-frame clones, with some not included. Here the sample spans 2 million to 2.5 million clones, around 95% being singletons. This CDR3 is built from 12 residues. Germline V CDR1 and CDR2: MNHNS, SASEGT. The ends were cut back, 1 base at V and 5 bases at J, with 5 bases in the middle. The specimen sequenced was naive CD4+ T cells sorted from blood. As to subset: CD45RA+ positively selected. The TCR sequence derives from a man aged 18 to 30 in good health. V gene TRBV6-1 combines with J gene TRBJ2-5; unclear D gene. The CDR3 region is CASSEVGETQYF. The CDR3 DNA reads as TGTGCCAGCAGTGAAGTCGGGGAGACCCAGTACTTC.